This T cell receptor (beta chain) was sequenced for a study of cytomegalovirus exposure and HLA in healthy donors. The PCR was carried out with 60 Vbeta primers and 13 Jbeta primers. The assay was immunoSEQ multiplex PCR, and TCRdb's table has in-frame clones only and misses some. The table includes fewer than 40,000 clones, about 70% detected once. Trimming took off 5 bases at V and 4 bases at J, with 12 bases between the two ends. CDR3 length: 15 amino acids. Germline CDR1 reads MNHNY; CDR2 reads SVGAGI (reference sequence). The sequenced material came from PBMCs. This TCR was recovered from a man aged 40-49 years in good health and CMV-seropositive. The gene calls are TRBV6-6 and TRBJ1-6; perhaps TRBD1 as D (5 bases). CDR3 loop: CASSGGNGYNSPLHF. In DNA form, the CDR3 reads TGTGCCAGCAGTGGGGGGAACGGGTATAATTCACCCCTCCACTTT.